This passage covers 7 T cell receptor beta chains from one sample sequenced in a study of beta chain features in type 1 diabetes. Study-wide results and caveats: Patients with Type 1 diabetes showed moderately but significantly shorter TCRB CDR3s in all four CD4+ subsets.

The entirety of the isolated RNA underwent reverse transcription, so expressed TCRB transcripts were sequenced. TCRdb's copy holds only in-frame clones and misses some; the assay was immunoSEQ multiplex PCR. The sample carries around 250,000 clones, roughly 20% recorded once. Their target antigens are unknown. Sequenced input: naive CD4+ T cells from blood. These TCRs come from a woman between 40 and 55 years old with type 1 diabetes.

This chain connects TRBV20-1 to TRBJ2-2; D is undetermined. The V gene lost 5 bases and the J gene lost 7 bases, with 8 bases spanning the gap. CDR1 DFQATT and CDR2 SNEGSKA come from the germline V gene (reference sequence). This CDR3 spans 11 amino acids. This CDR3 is CSAPIRGELFF. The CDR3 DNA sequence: TGCAGTGCTCCTATCCGCGGGGAGCTGTTTTTT.

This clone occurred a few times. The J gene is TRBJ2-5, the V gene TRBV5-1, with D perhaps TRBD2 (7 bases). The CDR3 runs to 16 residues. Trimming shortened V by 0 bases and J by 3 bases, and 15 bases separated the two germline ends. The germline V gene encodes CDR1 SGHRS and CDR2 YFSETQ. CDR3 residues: CASSLEGGVSKETQYF. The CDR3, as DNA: TGCGCCAGCAGCTTGGAGGGGGGGGTCTCCAAAGAGACCCAGTACTTC.

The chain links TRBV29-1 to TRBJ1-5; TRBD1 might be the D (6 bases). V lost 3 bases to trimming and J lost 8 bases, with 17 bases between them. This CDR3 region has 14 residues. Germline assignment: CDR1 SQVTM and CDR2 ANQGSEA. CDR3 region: CSVDGSTEGEPQHF. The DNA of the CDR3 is TGCAGCGTTGACGGAAGTACTGAGGGGGAGCCCCAGCATTTT.

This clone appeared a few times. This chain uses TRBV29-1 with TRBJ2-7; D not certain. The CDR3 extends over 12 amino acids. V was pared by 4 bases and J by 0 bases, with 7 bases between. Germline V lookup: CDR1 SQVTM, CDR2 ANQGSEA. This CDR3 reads CSVGEVSYEQYF. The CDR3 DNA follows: TGCAGCGTTGGTGAGGTCTCCTACGAGCAGTACTTC.

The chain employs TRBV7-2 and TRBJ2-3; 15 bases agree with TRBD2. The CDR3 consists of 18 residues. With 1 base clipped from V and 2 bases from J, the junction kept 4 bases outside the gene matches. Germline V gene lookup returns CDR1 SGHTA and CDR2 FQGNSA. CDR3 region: CASSLVGTSGGTTDTQYF. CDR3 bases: TGTGCCAGCAGCTTAGTTGGGACTAGCGGGGGGACCACAGATACGCAGTATTTT.

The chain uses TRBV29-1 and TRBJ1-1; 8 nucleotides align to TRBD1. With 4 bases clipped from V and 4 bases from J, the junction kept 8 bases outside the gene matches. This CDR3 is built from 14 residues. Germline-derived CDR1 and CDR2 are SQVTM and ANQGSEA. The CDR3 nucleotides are TGCAGCGTTGCGGGGCCAGGGGGCCGCACTGAAGCTTTCTTT. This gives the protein CSVAGPGGRTEAFF.

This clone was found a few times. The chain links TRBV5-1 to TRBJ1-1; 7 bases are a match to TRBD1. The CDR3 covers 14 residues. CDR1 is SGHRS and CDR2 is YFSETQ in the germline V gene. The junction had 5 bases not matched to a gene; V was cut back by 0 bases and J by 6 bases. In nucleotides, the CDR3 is TGCGCCAGCAGCTTGGCTACAGGGGTGGCTGAAGCTTTCTTT. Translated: CASSLATGVAEAFF.